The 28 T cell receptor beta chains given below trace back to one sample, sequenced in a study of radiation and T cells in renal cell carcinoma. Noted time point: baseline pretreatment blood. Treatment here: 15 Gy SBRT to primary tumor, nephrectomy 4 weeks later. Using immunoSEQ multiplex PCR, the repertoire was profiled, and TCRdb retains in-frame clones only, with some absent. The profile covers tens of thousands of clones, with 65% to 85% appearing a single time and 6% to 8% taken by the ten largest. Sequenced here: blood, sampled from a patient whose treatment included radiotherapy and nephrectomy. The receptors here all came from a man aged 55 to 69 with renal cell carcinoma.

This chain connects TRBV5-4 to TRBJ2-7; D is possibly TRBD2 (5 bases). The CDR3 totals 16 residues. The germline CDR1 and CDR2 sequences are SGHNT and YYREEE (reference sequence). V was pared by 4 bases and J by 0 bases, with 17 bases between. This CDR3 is CASSRPFTEGSYEQYF. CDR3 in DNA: TGTGCCAGCAGCCGACCATTCACAGAGGGCTCCTACGAGCAGTACTTC.

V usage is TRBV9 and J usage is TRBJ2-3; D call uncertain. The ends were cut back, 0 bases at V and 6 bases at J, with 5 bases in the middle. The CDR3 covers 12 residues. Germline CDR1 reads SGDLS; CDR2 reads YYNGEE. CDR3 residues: CASSVESDTQYF. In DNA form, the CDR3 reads TGTGCCAGCAGCGTAGAGTCGGATACGCAGTATTTT.

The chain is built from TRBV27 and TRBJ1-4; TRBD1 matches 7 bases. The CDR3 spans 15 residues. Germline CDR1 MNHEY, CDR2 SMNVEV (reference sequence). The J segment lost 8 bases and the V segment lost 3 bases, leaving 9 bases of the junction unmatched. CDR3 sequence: CASSFLGQDGEKLFF. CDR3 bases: TGTGCCAGCAGTTTCCTAGGACAGGACGGCGAAAAACTGTTTTTT. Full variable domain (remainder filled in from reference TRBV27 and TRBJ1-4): EAQVTQNPRYLITVTGKKLTVTCSQNMNHEYMSWYRQDPGLGLRQIYYSMNVEVTDKGDVPEGYKVSRKEKRNFPLILESPSPNQTSLYFCASSFLGQDGEKLFFGSGTQLSVL.

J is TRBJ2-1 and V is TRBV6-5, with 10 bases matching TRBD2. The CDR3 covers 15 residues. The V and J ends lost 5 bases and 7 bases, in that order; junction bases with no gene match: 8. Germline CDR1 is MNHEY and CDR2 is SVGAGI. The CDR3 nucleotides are TGTGCCAGCAGTCCACCTCTAGCGGGAGTTAATGAGCAGTTCTTC. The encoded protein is CASSPPLAGVNEQFF.

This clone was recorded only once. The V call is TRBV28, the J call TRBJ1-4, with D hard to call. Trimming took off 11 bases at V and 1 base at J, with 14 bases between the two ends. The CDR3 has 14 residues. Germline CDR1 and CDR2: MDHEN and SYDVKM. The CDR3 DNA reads TGTGCCGCAAAAATCGGAAGAACTAATGAAAAACTGTTTTTT. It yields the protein CAAKIGRTNEKLFF.

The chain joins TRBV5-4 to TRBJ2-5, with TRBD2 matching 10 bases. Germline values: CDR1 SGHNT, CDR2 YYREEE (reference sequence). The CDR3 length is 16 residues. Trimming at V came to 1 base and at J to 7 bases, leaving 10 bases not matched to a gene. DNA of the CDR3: TGTGCCAGCAGCTTGACTAAGCGGGAGGGCCCAGCGACCCAGTACTTC. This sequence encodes CASSLTKREGPATQYF.

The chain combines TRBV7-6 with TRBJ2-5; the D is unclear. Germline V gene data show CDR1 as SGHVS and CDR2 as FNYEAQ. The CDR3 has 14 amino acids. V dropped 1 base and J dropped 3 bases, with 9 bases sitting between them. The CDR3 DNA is TGTGCCAGCAGCTTAGAGGCTCGCAAAGAGACCCAGTACTTC. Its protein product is CASSLEARKETQYF.

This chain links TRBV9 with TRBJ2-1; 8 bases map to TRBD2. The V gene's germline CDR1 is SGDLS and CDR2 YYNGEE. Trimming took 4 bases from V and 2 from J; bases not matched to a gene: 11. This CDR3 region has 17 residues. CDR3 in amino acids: CASSPSGRGGAYNEQFF. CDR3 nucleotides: TGTGCCAGCAGCCCTTCAGGTCGGGGGGGAGCCTACAATGAGCAGTTCTTC.

CDR3 residues: CASSDPGGKVDEQFF. The CDR3 DNA sequence: TGTGCCAGCAGTGATCCAGGAGGTAAGGTCGATGAGCAGTTCTTC. The genes are TRBV2 and TRBJ2-1, with D possibly matching TRBD2 (5 bases). V was clipped by 3 bases and J by 8 bases, with 17 bases between them. Germline V lookup: CDR1 SNHLY, CDR2 FYNNEI. CDR3 length: 15 residues.

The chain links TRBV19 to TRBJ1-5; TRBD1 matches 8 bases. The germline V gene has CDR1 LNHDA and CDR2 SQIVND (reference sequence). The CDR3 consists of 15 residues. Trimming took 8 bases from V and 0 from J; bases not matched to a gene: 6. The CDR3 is CASLRTGLSNQPQHF. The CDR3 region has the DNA TGTGCCAGTTTGAGGACAGGGCTTAGCAATCAGCCCCAGCATTTT. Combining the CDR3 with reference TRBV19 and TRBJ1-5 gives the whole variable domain DGGITQSPKYLFRKEGQNVTLSCEQNLNHDAMYWYRQDPGQGLRLIYYSQIVNDFQKGDIAEGYSVSREKKESFPLTVTSAQKNPTAFYLCASLRTGLSNQPQHFGDGTRLSIL.

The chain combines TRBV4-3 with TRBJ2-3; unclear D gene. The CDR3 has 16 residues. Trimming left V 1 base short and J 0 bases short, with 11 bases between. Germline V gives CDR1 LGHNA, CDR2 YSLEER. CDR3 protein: CASSQAYVESTDTQYF. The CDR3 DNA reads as TGCGCCAGCAGCCAAGCCTACGTAGAAAGCACAGATACGCAGTATTTT.

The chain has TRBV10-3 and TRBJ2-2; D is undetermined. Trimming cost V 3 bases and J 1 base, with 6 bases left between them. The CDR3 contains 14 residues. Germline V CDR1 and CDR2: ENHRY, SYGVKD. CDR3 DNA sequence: TGTGCCATCAGTGAACCACAGAACACCGGGGAGCTGTTTTTT. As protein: CAISEPQNTGELFF.

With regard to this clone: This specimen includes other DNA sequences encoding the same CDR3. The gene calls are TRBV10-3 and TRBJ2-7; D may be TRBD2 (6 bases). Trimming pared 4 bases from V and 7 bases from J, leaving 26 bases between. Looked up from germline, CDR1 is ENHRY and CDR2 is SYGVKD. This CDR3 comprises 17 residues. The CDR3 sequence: CAISGGDSHYSRREQYV. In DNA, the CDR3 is TGTGCCATCAGTGGAGGGGACTCTCACTACTCTCGACGTGAGCAGTACGTC.

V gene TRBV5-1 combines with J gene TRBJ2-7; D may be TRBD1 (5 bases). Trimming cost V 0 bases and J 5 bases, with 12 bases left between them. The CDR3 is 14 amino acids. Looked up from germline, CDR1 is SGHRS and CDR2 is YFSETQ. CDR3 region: CASSLAAGADEQYF. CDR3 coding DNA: TGCGCCAGCAGCTTGGCCGCTGGGGCTGACGAGCAGTACTTC.

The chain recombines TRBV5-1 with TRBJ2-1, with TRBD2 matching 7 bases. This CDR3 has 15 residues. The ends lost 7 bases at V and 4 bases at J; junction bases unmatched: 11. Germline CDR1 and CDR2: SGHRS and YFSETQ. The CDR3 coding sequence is TGCGCCAGCGGGACCGGATCTAGCGGATACAATGAGCAGTTCTTC. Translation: CASGTGSSGYNEQFF.

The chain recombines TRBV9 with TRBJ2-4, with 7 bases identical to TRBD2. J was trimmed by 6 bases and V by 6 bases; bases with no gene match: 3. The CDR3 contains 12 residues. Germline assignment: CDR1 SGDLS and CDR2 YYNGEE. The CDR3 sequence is CASNGEGNIQYF. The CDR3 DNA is TGTGCCAGCAACGGGGAGGGAAACATTCAGTACTTC.

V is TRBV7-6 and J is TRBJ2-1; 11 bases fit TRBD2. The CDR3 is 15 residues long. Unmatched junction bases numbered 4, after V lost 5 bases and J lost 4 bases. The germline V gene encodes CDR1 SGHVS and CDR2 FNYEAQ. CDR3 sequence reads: CASSLRTSGYNEQFF. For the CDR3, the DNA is TGTGCCAGCAGCCTCAGGACTAGCGGGTACAATGAGCAGTTCTTC.

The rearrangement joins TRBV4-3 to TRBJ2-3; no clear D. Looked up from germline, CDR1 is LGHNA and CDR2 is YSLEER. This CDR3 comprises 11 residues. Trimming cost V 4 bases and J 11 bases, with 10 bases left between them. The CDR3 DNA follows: TGCGCCAGCAGCCCTGGGGTGGGGCAGTATTTT. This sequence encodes CASSPGVGQYF.

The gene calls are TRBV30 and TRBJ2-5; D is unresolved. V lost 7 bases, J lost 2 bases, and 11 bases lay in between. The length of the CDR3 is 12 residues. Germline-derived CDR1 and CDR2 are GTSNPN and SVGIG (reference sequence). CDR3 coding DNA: TGTGCCTCTTCGGAGTATCAAGAGACCCAGTACTTC. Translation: CASSEYQETQYF.

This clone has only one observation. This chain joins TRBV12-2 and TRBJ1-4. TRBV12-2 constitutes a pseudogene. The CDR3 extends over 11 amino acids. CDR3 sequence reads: CASRVNEKLFF. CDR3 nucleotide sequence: TGTGCAAGTCGCGTTAATGAAAAACTGTTTTTT.

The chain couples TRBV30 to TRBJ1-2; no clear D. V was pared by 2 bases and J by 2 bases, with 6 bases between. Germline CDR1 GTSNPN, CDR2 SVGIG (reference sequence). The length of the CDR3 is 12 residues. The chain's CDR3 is CAWSKLNYGYTF. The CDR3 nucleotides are TGTGCCTGGAGTAAGTTGAACTATGGCTACACCTTC.

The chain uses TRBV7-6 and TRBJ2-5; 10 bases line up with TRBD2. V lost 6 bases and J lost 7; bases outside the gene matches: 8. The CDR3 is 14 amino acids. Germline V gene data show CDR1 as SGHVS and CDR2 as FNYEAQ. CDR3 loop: CASSSSGGKGTQYF. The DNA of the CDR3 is TGTGCCAGCAGTTCTAGCGGGGGAAAGGGGACCCAGTACTTC.

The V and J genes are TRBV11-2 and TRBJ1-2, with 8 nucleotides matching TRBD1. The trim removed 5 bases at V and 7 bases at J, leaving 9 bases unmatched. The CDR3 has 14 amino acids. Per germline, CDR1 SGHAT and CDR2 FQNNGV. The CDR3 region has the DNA TGTGCCAGCAGCGCGGACAGGGTAGGAGGTGGCTACACCTTC. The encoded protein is CASSADRVGGGYTF.

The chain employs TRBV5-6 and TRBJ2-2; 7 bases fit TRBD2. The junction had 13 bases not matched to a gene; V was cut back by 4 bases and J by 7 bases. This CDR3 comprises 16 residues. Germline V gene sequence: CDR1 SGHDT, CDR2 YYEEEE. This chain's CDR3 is CASSDVGGFVSGELFF. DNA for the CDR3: TGTGCCAGCAGCGACGTCGGGGGGTTCGTCAGCGGGGAGCTGTTTTTT.

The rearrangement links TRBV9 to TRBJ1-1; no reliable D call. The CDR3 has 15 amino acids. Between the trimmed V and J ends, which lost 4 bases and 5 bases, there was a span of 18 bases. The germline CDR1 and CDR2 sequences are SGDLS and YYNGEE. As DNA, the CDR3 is TGTGCCAGCAGCCAGGAGGGCAGTTGGATGACTGAAGCTTTCTTT. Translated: CASSQEGSWMTEAFF.

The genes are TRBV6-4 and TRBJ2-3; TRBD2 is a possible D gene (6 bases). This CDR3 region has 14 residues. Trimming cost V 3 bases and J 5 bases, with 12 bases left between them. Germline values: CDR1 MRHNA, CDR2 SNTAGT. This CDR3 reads CASSEGLMGDTQYF. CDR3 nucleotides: TGTGCCAGCAGTGAGGGACTCATGGGAGATACGCAGTATTTT.

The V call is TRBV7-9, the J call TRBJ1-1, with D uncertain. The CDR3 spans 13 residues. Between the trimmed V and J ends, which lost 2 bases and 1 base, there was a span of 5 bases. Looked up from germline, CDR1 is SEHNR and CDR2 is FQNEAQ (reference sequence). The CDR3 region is CASSLTQNTEAFF. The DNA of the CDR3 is TGTGCCAGCAGCTTAACTCAGAACACTGAAGCTTTCTTT.

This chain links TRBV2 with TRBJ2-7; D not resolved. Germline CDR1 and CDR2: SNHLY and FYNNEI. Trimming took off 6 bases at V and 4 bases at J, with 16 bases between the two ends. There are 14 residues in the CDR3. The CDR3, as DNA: TGTGCCAGCAGGACGGACCGGCCCTCGTACGAGCAGTACGTC. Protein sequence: CASRTDRPSYEQYV.